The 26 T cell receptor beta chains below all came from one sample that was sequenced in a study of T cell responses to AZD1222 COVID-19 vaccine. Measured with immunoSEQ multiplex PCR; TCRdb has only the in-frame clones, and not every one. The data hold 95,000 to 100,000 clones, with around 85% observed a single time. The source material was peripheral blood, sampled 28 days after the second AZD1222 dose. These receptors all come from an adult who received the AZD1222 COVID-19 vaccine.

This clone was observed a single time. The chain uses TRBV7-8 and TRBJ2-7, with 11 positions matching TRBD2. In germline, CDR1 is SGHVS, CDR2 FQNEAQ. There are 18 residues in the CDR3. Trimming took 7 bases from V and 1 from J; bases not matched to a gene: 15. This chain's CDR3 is CASTSTSGGPDRSYEQYF. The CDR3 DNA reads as TGTGCCAGCACCTCAACTAGCGGGGGCCCCGATAGATCCTACGAGCAGTACTTC. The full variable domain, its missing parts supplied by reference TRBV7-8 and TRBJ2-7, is GAGVSQSPRYKVAKRGQDVALRCDPISGHVSLFWYQQALGQGPEFLTYFQNEAQLDKSGLPSDRFFAERPEGSVSTLKIQRTQQEDSAVYLCASTSTSGGPDRSYEQYFGPGTRLTVT.

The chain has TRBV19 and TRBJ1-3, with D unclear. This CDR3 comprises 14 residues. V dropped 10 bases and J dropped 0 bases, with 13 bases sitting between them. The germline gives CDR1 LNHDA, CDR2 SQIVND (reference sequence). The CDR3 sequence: CATGEAVSGNTIYF. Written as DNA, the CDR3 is TGTGCCACCGGGGAGGCGGTCTCTGGAAACACCATATATTTT.

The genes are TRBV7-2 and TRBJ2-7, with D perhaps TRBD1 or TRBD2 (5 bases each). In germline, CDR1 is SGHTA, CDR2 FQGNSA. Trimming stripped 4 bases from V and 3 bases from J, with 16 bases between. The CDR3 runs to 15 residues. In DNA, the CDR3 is TGTGCCAGCAGCTCAGGGACCGGGGTAAACTACGAGCAGTACTTC. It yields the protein CASSSGTGVNYEQYF.

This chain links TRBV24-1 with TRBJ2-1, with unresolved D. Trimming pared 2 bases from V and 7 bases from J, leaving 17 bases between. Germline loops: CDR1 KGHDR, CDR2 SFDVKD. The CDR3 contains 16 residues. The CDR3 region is CATSDSGQLRNNEQFF. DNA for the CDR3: TGTGCCACCAGTGATTCGGGCCAACTCAGAAATAATGAGCAGTTCTTC.

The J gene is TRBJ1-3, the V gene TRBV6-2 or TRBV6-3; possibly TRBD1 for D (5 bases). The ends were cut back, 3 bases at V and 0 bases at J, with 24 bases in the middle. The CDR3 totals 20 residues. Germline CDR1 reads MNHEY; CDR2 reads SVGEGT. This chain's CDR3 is CASSYEGTAEISFSGNTIYF. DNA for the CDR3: TGTGCCAGCAGTTATGAAGGGACCGCGGAGATCAGCTTCTCTGGAAACACCATATATTTT.

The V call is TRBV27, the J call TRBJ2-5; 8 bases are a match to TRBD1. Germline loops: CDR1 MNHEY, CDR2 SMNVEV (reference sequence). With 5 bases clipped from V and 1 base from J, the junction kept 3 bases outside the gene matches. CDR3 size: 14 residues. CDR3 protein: CASSLQGAQETQYF. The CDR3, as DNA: TGTGCCAGCAGTCTTCAGGGGGCCCAAGAGACCCAGTACTTC.

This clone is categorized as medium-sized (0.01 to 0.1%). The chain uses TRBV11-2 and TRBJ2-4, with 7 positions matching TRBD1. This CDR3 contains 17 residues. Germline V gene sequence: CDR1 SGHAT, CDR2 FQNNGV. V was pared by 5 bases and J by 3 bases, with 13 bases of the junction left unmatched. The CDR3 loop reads CASSPLTGQPDKNIQYF. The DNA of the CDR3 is TGTGCCAGCAGCCCCCTGACGGGACAGCCCGACAAAAACATTCAGTACTTC.

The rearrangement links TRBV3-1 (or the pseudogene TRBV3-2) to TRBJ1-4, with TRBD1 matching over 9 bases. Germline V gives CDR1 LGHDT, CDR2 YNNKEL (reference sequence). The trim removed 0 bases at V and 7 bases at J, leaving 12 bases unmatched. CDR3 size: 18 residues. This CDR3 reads CASSQDRDRAGLREKLFF. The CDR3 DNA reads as TGTGCCAGCAGCCAAGACAGGGACAGGGCGGGACTACGTGAAAAACTGTTTTTT.

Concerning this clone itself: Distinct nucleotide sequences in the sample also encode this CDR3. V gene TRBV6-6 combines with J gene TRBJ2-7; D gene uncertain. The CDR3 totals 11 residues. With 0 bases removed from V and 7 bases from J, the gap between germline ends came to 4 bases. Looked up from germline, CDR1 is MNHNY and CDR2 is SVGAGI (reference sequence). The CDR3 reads CASSYSGEQYF. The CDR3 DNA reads TGTGCCAGCAGTTACTCGGGGGAGCAGTACTTC.

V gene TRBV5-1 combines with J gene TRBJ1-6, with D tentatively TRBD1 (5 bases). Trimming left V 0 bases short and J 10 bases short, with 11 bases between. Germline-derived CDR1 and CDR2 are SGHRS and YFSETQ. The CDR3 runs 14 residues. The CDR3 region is CASSLAGEGSPLHF. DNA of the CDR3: TGCGCCAGCAGCTTGGCCGGGGAGGGGTCACCCCTCCACTTT.

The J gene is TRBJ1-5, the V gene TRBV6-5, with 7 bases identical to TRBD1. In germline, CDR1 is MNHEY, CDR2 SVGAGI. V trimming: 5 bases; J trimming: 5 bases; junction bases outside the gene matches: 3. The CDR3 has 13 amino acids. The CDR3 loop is CASSTQGDQPQHF. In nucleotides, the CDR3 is TGTGCCAGCAGTACCCAGGGGGATCAGCCCCAGCATTTT.

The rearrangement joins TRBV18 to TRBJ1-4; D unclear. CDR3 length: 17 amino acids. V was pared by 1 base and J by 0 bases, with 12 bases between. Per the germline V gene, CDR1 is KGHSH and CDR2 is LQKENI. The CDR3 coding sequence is TGTGCCAGCTCACCACAGGAGGCGGTTGCAACTAATGAAAAACTGTTTTTT. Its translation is CASSPQEAVATNEKLFF.

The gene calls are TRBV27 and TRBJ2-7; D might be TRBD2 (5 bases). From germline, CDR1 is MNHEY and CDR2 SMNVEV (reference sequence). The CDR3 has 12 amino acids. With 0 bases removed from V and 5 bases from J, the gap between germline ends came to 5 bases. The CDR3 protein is CASSLSGDEQYF. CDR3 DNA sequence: TGTGCCAGCAGTTTATCGGGAGACGAGCAGTACTTC.

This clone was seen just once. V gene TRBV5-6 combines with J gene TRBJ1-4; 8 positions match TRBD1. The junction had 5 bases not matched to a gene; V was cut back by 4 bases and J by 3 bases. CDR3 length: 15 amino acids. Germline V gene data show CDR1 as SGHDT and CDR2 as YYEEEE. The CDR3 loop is CASSTLTGANEKLFF. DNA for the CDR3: TGTGCCAGCAGCACCTTGACAGGGGCTAATGAAAAACTGTTTTTT.

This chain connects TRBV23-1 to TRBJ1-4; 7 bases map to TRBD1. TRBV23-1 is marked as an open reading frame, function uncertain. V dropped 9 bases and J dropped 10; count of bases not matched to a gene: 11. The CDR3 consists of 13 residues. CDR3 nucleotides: TGCGCCAGGAGGCAGGGGGGCCCGGGAAAACTGTTTTTT. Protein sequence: CARRQGGPGKLFF.

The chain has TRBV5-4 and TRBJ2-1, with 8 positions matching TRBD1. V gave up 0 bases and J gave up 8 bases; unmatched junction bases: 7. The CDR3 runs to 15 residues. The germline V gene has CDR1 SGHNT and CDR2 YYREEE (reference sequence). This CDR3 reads CASSLDQGAIDEQFF. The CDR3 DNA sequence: TGTGCCAGCAGCTTGGACCAGGGGGCCATCGATGAGCAGTTCTTC.

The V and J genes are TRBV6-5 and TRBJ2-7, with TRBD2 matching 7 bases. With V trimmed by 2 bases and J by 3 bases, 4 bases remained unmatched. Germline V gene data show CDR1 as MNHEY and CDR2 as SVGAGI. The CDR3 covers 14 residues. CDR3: CASSYGLADYEQYF. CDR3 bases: TGTGCCAGCAGTTACGGCCTAGCGGACTACGAGCAGTACTTC.

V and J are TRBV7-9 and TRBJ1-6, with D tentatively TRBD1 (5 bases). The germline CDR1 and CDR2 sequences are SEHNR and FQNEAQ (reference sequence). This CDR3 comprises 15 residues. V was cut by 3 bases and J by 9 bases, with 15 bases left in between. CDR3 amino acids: CASSFSLGRASPLHF. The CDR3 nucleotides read TGTGCCAGCAGCTTCAGTTTGGGCAGGGCTTCACCCCTCCACTTT.

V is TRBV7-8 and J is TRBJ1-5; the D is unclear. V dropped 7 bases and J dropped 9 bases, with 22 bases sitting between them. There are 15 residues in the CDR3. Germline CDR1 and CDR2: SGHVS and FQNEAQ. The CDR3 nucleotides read TGTGCCAGCACCCAACACGGTGGGAAGGGTTGGCCCCAGCATTTT. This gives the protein CASTQHGGKGWPQHF.

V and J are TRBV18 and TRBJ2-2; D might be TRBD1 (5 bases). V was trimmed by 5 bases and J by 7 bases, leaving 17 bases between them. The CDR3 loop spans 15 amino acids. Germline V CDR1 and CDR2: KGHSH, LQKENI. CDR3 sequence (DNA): TGTGCCAGCTCATCGCAGGGTGTGGAAAACGGGGAGCTGTTTTTT. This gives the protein CASSSQGVENGELFF. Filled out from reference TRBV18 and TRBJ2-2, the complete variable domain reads NAGVMQNPRHLVRRRGQEARLRCSPMKGHSHVYWYRQLPEEGLKFMVYLQKENIIDESGMPKERFSAEFPKEGPSILRIQQVVRGDSAAYFCASSSQGVENGELFFGEGSRLTVL.

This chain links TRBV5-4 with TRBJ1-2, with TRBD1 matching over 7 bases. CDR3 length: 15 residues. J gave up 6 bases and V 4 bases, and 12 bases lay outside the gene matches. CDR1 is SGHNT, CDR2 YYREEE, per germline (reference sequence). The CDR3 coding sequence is TGTGCCAGCAGCCCGACGACAGGGTGGATTGATGGCTACACCTTC. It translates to CASSPTTGWIDGYTF.

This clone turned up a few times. The CDR3 nucleotides read TGTGCCAGTAGTACTGAATACACGTGGGAGCAGTACTTC. Encoded protein: CASSTEYTWEQYF. V is TRBV19 and J is TRBJ2-7; no reliable D call. The CDR3 extends over 13 amino acids. The ends were cut back, 4 bases at V and 7 bases at J, with 14 bases in the middle. Per germline, CDR1 LNHDA and CDR2 SQIVND (reference sequence).

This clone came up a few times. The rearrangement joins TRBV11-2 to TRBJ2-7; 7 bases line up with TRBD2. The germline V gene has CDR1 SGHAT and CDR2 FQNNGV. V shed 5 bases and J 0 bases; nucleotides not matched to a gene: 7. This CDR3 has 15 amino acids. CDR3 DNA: TGTGCCAGCAGCCCTACCGGGGGGTTCTCCTACGAGCAGTACTTC. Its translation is CASSPTGGFSYEQYF.

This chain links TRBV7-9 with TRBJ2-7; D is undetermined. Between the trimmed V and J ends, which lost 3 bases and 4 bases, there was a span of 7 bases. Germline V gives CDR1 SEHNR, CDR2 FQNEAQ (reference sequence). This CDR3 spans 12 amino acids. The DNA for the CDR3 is TGTGCCAGCAGCTTCGATACTTACGAGCAGTACTTC. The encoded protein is CASSFDTYEQYF.

The DNA for the CDR3 is TGTGCCAGTAGTATAGGCGGGTCTCTTAGCGAGCAGTACTTC. It is translated as CASSIGGSLSEQYF. V gene TRBV19 combines with J gene TRBJ2-7, with a possible D match to TRBD2 (5 bases). Trimming cost V 1 base and J 6 bases, with 13 bases left between them. The germline gives CDR1 LNHDA, CDR2 SQIVND (reference sequence). The CDR3 has 14 residues.

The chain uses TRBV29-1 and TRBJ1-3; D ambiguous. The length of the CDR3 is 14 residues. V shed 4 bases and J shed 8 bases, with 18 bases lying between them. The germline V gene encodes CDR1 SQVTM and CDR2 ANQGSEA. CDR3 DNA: TGCAGCGTTGGTTTAAAGGGCATCGGGCACACCATATATTTT. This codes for CSVGLKGIGHTIYF.